The 27 T cell receptor beta chains presented below share a single source sample, sequenced in a study of T cells after yellow fever vaccination. Using its own MiXCR run on the 5' RACE reads, TCRdb lists one record per CDR3 protein. The table lists 230,000 or so distinct CDR3 sequences, approximately 6.3% of them singletons. The material sequenced was CD4+ T cells sorted from PBMCs, taken on the day of the yellow fever booster vaccination. These receptors were obtained from a man between 25 and 39 years old who received the YFV17D yellow fever vaccine.

The chain recombines TRBV3-1 with TRBJ2-7; D uncertain. V was shortened by 4 bases and J by 2 bases, with 12 bases between the two germline ends. Per germline, CDR1 LGHDT and CDR2 YNNKEL (reference sequence). CDR3 length: 14 residues. CDR3 protein: CASSPRRFPYEQYF. In nucleotides, the CDR3 is TGTGCCAGCAGCCCCCGCCGGTTCCCCTACGAGCAGTACTTC.

This clonotype was picked up many times. The chain employs TRBV6-1 and TRBJ2-1; 13 bases match TRBD2. The CDR3 contains 18 residues. Germline V CDR1 and CDR2: MNHNS, SASEGT. The junction had 10 bases not matched to a gene; V was cut back by 6 bases and J by 2 bases. The CDR3 is CASRSGTSGTAAYNEQFF. The CDR3, as DNA: TGTGCCAGCAGATCCGGGACTAGCGGGACGGCGGCCTACAATGAGCAGTTCTTC.

The genes are TRBV2 and TRBJ2-3; D remains ambiguous. V was shortened by 3 bases and J by 2 bases, with 6 bases between the two germline ends. The CDR3 spans 13 residues. Germline assignment: CDR1 SNHLY and CDR2 FYNNEI. The CDR3 sequence: CASSESDTDTQYF. CDR3 nucleotide sequence: TGTGCCAGCAGTGAGAGCGACACAGATACGCAGTATTTT.

The chain combines TRBV30 with TRBJ1-1; D gene unclear. The CDR3 extends over 13 amino acids. CDR1 and CDR2 from the germline V gene are GTSNPN and SVGIG (reference sequence). V was cut by 3 bases and J by 2 bases, with 10 bases left in between. The CDR3 spells CAWRHIGNTEAFF. Written as DNA, the CDR3 is TGTGCCTGGAGACATATAGGTAACACTGAAGCTTTCTTT.

This clonotype was picked up a small number of times. V gene TRBV14 combines with J gene TRBJ2-2, with no clear D. CDR1 and CDR2 from the germline V gene are SGHDN and FVKESK. V was cut by 6 bases and J by 6 bases, with 14 bases left in between. The CDR3 covers 14 residues. CDR3 coding DNA: TGTGCCAGCAGAAATGCGGTGGGCGCCGGGGAGCTGTTTTTT. Protein: CASRNAVGAGELFF.

This clonotype was counted at least ten times. The chain recombines TRBV12-3 or TRBV12-4 with TRBJ2-3; D perhaps matches TRBD2 (5 bases). CDR3 length: 15 amino acids. V lost 3 bases and J lost 2, with 12 bases in between. As DNA, the CDR3 is TGTGCCAGCAGTTTCGCCGGGGTCGCCACAGATACGCAGTATTTT. The encoded protein is CASSFAGVATDTQYF.

There are a few counts of this clonotype. This chain links TRBV2 with TRBJ2-2; D tentatively fits TRBD1 or TRBD2 (5 bases each). CDR1 and CDR2 (germline): SNHLY, FYNNEI. The length of the CDR3 is 16 residues. V was pared by 10 bases and J by 5 bases, with 23 bases between. The CDR3 loop reads CANRGPGKKGTGELFF. DNA for the CDR3: TGTGCCAACCGGGGCCCAGGGAAAAAAGGGACCGGGGAGCTGTTTTTT.

This rearrangement joins TRBV7-2 to TRBJ2-6; no firm D call. Trimming left V 1 base short and J 4 bases short, with 8 bases between. Looked up from germline, CDR1 is SGHTA and CDR2 is FQGNSA. This CDR3 has 15 residues. The CDR3 coding sequence is TGTGCCAGCAGCTTAGTTGGGCAAGGGGCCAACGTCCTGACTTTC. It translates to CASSLVGQGANVLTF.

The genes are TRBV3-1 and TRBJ2-2; D not certain. Germline V gene sequence: CDR1 LGHDT, CDR2 YNNKEL (reference sequence). V lost 11 bases to trimming and J lost 4 bases, with 20 bases between them. The CDR3 has 15 amino acids. DNA of the CDR3: TGTGCCTCCTCCCAAGATTTGGCGGCCACCGGGGAGCTGTTTTTT. It yields the protein CASSQDLAATGELFF.

This clonotype showed up just a few times. This chain joins TRBV4-3 and TRBJ2-3; 9 bases line up with TRBD1. V lost 4 bases, J lost 4 bases, and 9 bases stayed unmatched. This CDR3 is 16 amino acids long. The V gene's germline CDR1 is LGHNA and CDR2 YSLEER. The CDR3 coding sequence is TGCGCCAGCAGCCTATCCTGGACAGGGGCTCCAGATACGCAGTATTTT. As protein: CASSLSWTGAPDTQYF.

This clonotype has more than one count but fewer than ten. The rearrangement uses TRBV10-3 and TRBJ2-2, with unresolved D. V gave up 11 bases and J gave up 2 bases, with 15 bases separating them. This CDR3 region has 14 residues. The germline V gene encodes CDR1 ENHRY and CDR2 SYGVKD. CDR3: CAVRPTENTGELFF. The CDR3 DNA reads as TGTGCCGTAAGGCCTACGGAAAACACCGGGGAGCTGTTTTTT.

V gene TRBV20-1 combines with J gene TRBJ2-1, with D possibly matching TRBD2 (5 bases). Trimming took off 4 bases at V and 9 bases at J, with 25 bases between the two ends. This CDR3 region has 16 residues. Germline CDR1 reads DFQATT; CDR2 reads SNEGSKA (reference sequence). Here the CDR3 DNA reads TGCAGTGCTACTGTTGTCGGGGTGTTGAACAATGGTGAGCAGTTCTTC. Translation gives CSATVVGVLNNGEQFF.

This clonotype has only a few counts. This chain uses TRBV27 with TRBJ1-5; D uncertain. CDR1 and CDR2 from the germline V gene are MNHEY and SMNVEV (reference sequence). The CDR3 covers 14 residues. Trimming cost V 3 bases and J 2 bases, with 8 bases left between them. The CDR3 region has the DNA TGTGCCAGCAGTTTTGGGAGAGGCAATCAGCCCCAGCATTTT. This translates into CASSFGRGNQPQHF.

This clonotype has only a few counts. V usage is TRBV10-3 and J usage is TRBJ1-5; D is undetermined. CDR3 length equals 14 residues. CDR1 ENHRY and CDR2 SYGVKD come from the germline V gene. V lost 2 bases to trimming and J lost 0 bases, with 5 bases between them. CDR3 DNA sequence: TGTGCCATCAGTGAGGGGTATAGCAATCAGCCCCAGCATTTT. Its translation: CAISEGYSNQPQHF.

The chain carries TRBV29-1 and TRBJ1-1, with D unresolved. The germline V gene has CDR1 SQVTM and CDR2 ANQGSEA. The germline V and J ends were trimmed by 7 bases and 8 bases, with 14 bases remaining between them. The CDR3 spans 11 residues. The CDR3 loop reads CSAAATIEAFF. CDR3 coding DNA: TGCAGCGCCGCAGCCACTATCGAAGCTTTCTTT.

This clonotype has at least ten counts. The rearrangement uses TRBV6-1 and TRBJ2-6; 10 nucleotides line up with TRBD2. With V trimmed by 9 bases and J by 7 bases, 18 bases remained unmatched. Germline values: CDR1 MNHNS, CDR2 SASEGT. The length of the CDR3 is 18 residues. In nucleotides, the CDR3 is TGTGCCAGTTTTTTCCGCGCTAGCGGGAGAACCCATGCCAACGTCCTGACTTTC. Its protein product is CASFFRASGRTHANVLTF.

The V and J genes are TRBV18 and TRBJ2-7; D is unclear. CDR1 is KGHSH, CDR2 LQKENI, per germline. V was clipped by 0 bases and J by 2 bases, with 8 bases between them. The CDR3 spans 14 residues. The CDR3 loop reads CASSPPNSPYEQYF. DNA of the CDR3: TGTGCCAGCTCACCACCGAACAGCCCCTACGAGCAGTACTTC.

The chain couples TRBV20-1 to TRBJ1-2; D is undetermined. CDR1 and CDR2 (germline): DFQATT, SNEGSKA (reference sequence). The V end was cut by 5 bases, the J end by 0 bases, with 19 bases between. This CDR3 has 16 residues. The CDR3 coding sequence is TGCAGTGCTCTAGGCCGAGGGCAGACCTCTAACTATGGCTACACCTTC. It encodes CSALGRGQTSNYGYTF.

This clonotype has at least ten counts. V is TRBV5-4 and J is TRBJ2-1; tentative D call: TRBD2 (6 bases). Germline assignment: CDR1 SGHNT and CDR2 YYREEE (reference sequence). V was trimmed by 4 bases and J by 4 bases, leaving 9 bases between them. The CDR3 spans 13 residues. The CDR3 region has the DNA TGTGCCAGCAGCCAGGACTATTACAATGAGCAGTTCTTC. Encoded protein: CASSQDYYNEQFF. Full variable domain (missing parts from reference TRBV5-4 and TRBJ2-1): ETGVTQSPTHLIKTRGQQVTLRCSSQSGHNTVSWYQQALGQGPQFIFQYYREEENGRGNFPPRFSGLQFPNYSSELNVNALELDDSALYLCASSQDYYNEQFFGPGTRLTVL.

The table lists this clonotype with many counts. The gene calls are TRBV27 and TRBJ1-5; D might be TRBD1 (6 bases). The CDR3 totals 13 residues. Trimming shortened V by 5 bases and J by 7 bases, and 12 bases separated the two germline ends. Germline V gives CDR1 MNHEY, CDR2 SMNVEV (reference sequence). CDR3 sequence: CASSKRQDQPQHF. In DNA, the CDR3 is TGTGCCAGCAGTAAAAGACAGGACCAGCCCCAGCATTTT.

This clonotype appeared a few times. V and J are TRBV20-1 and TRBJ2-5; the D is unclear. The CDR3 contains 14 residues. CDR1 and CDR2 from the germline V gene are DFQATT and SNEGSKA (reference sequence). V was clipped by 5 bases and J by 1 base, with 14 bases between them. The CDR3 sequence: CSALGGGSQETQYF. CDR3 sequence (DNA): TGCAGTGCTTTGGGCGGTGGGTCCCAAGAGACCCAGTACTTC.

This clonotype was detected many times. CDR3 loop: CASSFPGLGREQYF. The CDR3 DNA sequence: TGTGCCAGCAGCTTTCCGGGACTAGGGCGGGAGCAGTACTTC. V gene TRBV5-4 combines with J gene TRBJ2-7, with 8 bases aligning to TRBD2. This CDR3 contains 14 residues. Germline values: CDR1 SGHNT, CDR2 YYREEE (reference sequence). After removal of 2 bases from V and 7 bases from J, the junction contained 8 bases not matched to a gene.

This clonotype was observed a few times. The chain recombines TRBV19 with TRBJ2-1; TRBD2 aligns across 7 bases. CDR3 size: 11 residues. Germline V gene sequence: CDR1 LNHDA, CDR2 SQIVND (reference sequence). The J segment lost 9 bases and the V segment lost 7 bases, leaving 3 bases of the junction unmatched. CDR3 bases: TGTGCCAGTAAGCGGGACCCTGAGCAGTTCTTC. Amino acid sequence: CASKRDPEQFF.

The sample holds a few counts of this clonotype. V usage is TRBV7-3 and J usage is TRBJ2-1; 10 bases fit TRBD2. In germline, CDR1 is SGHTA, CDR2 FQGTGA. This CDR3 has 16 residues. Unmatched junction bases numbered 8, after V lost 3 bases and J lost 6 bases. CDR3 sequence: CASSFTAGGPVNEQFF. CDR3 DNA sequence: TGTGCCAGCAGCTTTACAGCGGGAGGGCCTGTCAATGAGCAGTTCTTC. Complete variable domain (other parts from reference TRBV7-3 and TRBJ2-1): GAGVSQTPSNKVTEKGKYVELRCDPISGHTALYWYRQSLGQGPEFLIYFQGTGAADDSGLPNDRFFAVRPEGSVSTLKIQRTERGDSAVYLCASSFTAGGPVNEQFFGPGTRLTVL.

In this sample, this clonotype turned up a few times. The V call is TRBV5-4, the J call TRBJ2-2, with D maybe TRBD2 (5 bases). The CDR3 totals 15 residues. In germline, CDR1 is SGHNT, CDR2 YYREEE (reference sequence). The ends were cut back, 2 bases at V and 0 bases at J, with 8 bases in the middle. The CDR3 DNA follows: TGTGCCAGCAGCTTTTTAGCGACGAACACCGGGGAGCTGTTTTTT. Translated: CASSFLATNTGELFF.

This clonotype was observed a handful of times. This chain links TRBV20-1 with TRBJ2-5; TRBD2 agrees at 10 bases. The length of the CDR3 is 17 residues. CDR1 is DFQATT and CDR2 is SNEGSKA in the germline V gene (reference sequence). Losses at the gene ends were 1 base for V and 0 bases for J; bases not matched to a gene: 8. In DNA, the CDR3 is TGCAGTGCTAGAGGGGTCCTAGCGGGAGTTCACCAAGAGACCCAGTACTTC. Encoded protein: CSARGVLAGVHQETQYF.

The chain couples TRBV10-1 to TRBJ2-5; D may correspond to TRBD1 or TRBD2 (6 bases each). The length of the CDR3 is 15 residues. The germline V gene encodes CDR1 WNHNN and CDR2 SYGVQD (reference sequence). V was cut by 4 bases and J by 2 bases, with 14 bases left in between. CDR3 bases: TGCGCCAGCAGTGTCACACCGGGGGCACAAGAGACCCAGTACTTC. It translates to CASSVTPGAQETQYF.